The clone carrying this TCR beta chain has more than one count but fewer than ten. This sample is part of a study of blood T cell repertoires in COVID-19. At the level of the study: Spain, Italy and the United States supplied samples that represented acute and convalescent COVID-19. The cDNA or gDNA used as material had been derived from T cells, B-cell-depleted T cells, or PBMCs.

Authors' data handling: Reference gene primers were amplified, and this amplification served to estimate nucleated cell counts. Sequenced by immunoSEQ multiplex PCR; TCRdb stores in-frame clones only, minus some. The D gene and trimming were derived from the DNA, and the V and J assignments and clone size from that table. In the table there are 200,000 or so clones, less than 90% of which are singletons. Germline assignment: CDR1 MNHEY and CDR2 SVGAGI. This CDR3 contains 15 residues. V lost 2 bases and J lost 7; bases outside the gene matches: 5. The specimen was peripheral blood. The sequence was obtained from a woman aged 65 to 85 with acute or convalescent COVID-19. This chain links TRBV6-5 with TRBJ2-2, with TRBD2 matching 9 bases. In DNA form, the CDR3 reads TGTGCCAGCAGTTACACCGGGACTAGCAACGGGGAGCTGTTTTTT. Translated, it gives CASSYTGTSNGELFF.